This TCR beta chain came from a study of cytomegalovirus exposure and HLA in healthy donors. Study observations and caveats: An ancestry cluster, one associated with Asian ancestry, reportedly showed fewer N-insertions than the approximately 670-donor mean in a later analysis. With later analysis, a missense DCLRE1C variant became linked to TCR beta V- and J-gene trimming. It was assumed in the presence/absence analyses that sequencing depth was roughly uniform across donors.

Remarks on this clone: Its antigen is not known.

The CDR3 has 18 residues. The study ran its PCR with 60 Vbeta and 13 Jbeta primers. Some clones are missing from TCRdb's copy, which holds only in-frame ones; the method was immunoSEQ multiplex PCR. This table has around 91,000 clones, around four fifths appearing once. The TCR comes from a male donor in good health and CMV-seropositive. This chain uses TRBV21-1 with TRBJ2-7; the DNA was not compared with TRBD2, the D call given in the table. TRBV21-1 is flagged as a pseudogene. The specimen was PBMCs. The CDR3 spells CASSKESIAGGFSYEQYF. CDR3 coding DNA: TGTGCCAGCAGCAAAGAATCCATAGCGGGAGGGTTCTCCTACGAGCAGTACTTC.